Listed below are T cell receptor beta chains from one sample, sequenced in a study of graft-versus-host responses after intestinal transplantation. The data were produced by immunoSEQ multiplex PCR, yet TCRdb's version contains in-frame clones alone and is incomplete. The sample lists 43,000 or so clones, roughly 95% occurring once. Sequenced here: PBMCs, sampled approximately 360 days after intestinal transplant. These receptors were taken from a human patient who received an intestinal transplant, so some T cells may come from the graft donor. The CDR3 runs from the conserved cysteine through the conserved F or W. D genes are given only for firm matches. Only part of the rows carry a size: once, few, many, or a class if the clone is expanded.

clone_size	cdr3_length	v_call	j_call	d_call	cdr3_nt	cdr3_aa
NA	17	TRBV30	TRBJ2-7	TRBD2	TGTGCCTGGAGTAGGGGGCCTAGCGGGACGAGATCCTACGAGCAGTACTTC	CAWSRGPSGTRSYEQYF
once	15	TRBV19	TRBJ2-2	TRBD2	TGTGCCAGTAGTATACTAGCGGGCCACACCGGGGAGCTGTTTTTT	CASSILAGHTGELFF
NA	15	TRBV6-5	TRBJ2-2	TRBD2	TGTGCCAGCAGGACTAGCGGGACGAACACCGGGGAGCTGTTTTTT	CASRTSGTNTGELFF
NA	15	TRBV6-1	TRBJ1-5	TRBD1	TGTGCCAGCAGAAGGGGGACAGGTTACAATCAGCCCCAGCATTTT	CASRRGTGYNQPQHF
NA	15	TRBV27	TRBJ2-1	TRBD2	TGTGCCAGCAGCCCATGGGACTACCCTTTGTATGAGCAGTTCTTC	CASSPWDYPLYEQFF
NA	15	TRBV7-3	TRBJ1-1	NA	TGTGCCAGCAGCTTAACTCACAGGGAGAGCACTGAAGCTTTCTTT	CASSLTHRESTEAFF
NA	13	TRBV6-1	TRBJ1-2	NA	TGTGCCAGCAGTGAATCCGTGCAGGATGGCTACACCTTC	CASSESVQDGYTF
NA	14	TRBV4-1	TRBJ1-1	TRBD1	TGCGCCAGCAGCCAGGAAGGTTCAGGGGGAGAAGCTTTCTTT	CASSQEGSGGEAFF
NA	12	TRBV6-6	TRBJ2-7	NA	TGTGCCAGCAGAGGGAGCCTCTACGAGCAGTACTTC	CASRGSLYEQYF
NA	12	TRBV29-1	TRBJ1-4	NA	TGCAGCGTGATGCAGGGTCATGAAAAACTGTTTTTT	CSVMQGHEKLFF
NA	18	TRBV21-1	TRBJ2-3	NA	TGTGCCAGCAGCAAAGGAAGGGTTCCAACCTGGGGCACAGATACGCAGTATTTT	CASSKGRVPTWGTDTQYF
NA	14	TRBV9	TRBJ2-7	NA	TGTGCCAGCAGCGTAACGGGAAGCTCCTACGAGCAGTACTTC	CASSVTGSSYEQYF
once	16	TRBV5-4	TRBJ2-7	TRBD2	TGTGCCAGCAGCTTGGAGGCTAGCGGGTACTCCTACGAGCAGTACTTC	CASSLEASGYSYEQYF
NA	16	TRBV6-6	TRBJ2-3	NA	TGTGCCAGCAGTTACGGGGGCGGGACCTCGGGGGATACGCAGTATTTT	CASSYGGGTSGDTQYF
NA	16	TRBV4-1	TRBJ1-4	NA	TGCGCCAGCGGGCTCACGGGCAGAATGGCCAATGAAAAACTGTTTTTT	CASGLTGRMANEKLFF
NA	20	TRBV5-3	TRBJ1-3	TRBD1	TGTGCCAGAAGGCCTGGTGCGATTATTACGGACAGGACGAACGGAAACACCATATATTTT	CARRPGAIITDRTNGNTIYF
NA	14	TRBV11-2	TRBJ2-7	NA	TGTGCCAGCAGCTTAGGCGGAAGCTCCTACGAGCAGTACTTC	CASSLGGSSYEQYF
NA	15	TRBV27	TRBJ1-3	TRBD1	TGTGCCAGCAGTTACACAGGGGCTACTGGAAACACCATATATTTT	CASSYTGATGNTIYF
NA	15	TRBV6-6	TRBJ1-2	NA	TGTGCCAGCAGTTATAACAGAGGTTCTTACTATGGCTACACCTTC	CASSYNRGSYYGYTF
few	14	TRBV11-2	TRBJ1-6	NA	TGTGCCAGCAGCTTTAGTGACATCCATTCACCCCTCCACTTT	CASSFSDIHSPLHF
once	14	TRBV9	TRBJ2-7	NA	TGTGCCAGCAGCGTAGCTGCTGATTCCTACGAGCAGTACTTC	CASSVAADSYEQYF
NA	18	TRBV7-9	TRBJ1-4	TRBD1	TGTGCCAGCAGCTTAGTGGACGCCCCAGGGGGCGGGCGCGAAAAACTGTTTTTT	CASSLVDAPGGGREKLFF
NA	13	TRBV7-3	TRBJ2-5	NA	TGTGCCAGCAGCTTTGGACAGAAAGAGACCCAGTACTTC	CASSFGQKETQYF
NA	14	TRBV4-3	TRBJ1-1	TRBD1	TGCGCCAGCAGCCCAGACAGGGGGAACACTGAAGCTTTCTTT	CASSPDRGNTEAFF
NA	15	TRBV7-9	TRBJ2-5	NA	TGTGCCAGCAGCCCAAAAGGGGAGTCCCAAGAGACCCAGTACTTC	CASSPKGESQETQYF
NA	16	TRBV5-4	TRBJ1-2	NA	TGTGCCAGCAGCTTGGGAGGGCAGGGGTCGGACTATGGCTACACCTTC	CASSLGGQGSDYGYTF
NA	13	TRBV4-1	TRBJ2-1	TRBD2	TGCGCCAGCAGCCGCGCGGGGGAAGGTGAGCAGTTCTTC	CASSRAGEGEQFF
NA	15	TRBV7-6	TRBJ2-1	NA	TGTGCCAGCAGCTTCAGGAGTGGGGGAGACAATGAGCAGTTCTTC	CASSFRSGGDNEQFF
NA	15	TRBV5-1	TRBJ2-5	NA	TGCGCCAGCAGCTTTGCCGGGACGCAAAAAGAGACCCAGTACTTC	CASSFAGTQKETQYF
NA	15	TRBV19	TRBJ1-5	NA	TGTGCCAGTAGTATCCCGACTTTGGGATATCAGCCCCAGCATTTT	CASSIPTLGYQPQHF
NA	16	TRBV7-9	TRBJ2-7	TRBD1	TGTGCCAGCAGCTTAGCGAGGACAGGGACCGACTACGAGCAGTACTTC	CASSLARTGTDYEQYF
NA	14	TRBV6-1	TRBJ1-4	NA	TGTGCCAGCAGGTTGGGAGCAACTAATGAAAAACTGTTTTTT	CASRLGATNEKLFF
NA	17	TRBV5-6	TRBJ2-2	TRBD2	TGTGCCAGCAGCTGGCCGACTAGCGGGGGAACCACCGGGGAGCTGTTTTTT	CASSWPTSGGTTGELFF
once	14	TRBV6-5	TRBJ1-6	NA	TGTGCCAGCAGTTACGGGCACGGACGTTCACCCCTCCACTTT	CASSYGHGRSPLHF
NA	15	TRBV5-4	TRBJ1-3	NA	TGTGCCAGCAGCTTGGGTGGGAGTTCTGGAAACACCATATATTTT	CASSLGGSSGNTIYF
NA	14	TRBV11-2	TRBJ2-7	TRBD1	TGTGCCAGCAGGATCAACCGGGACAGATACGAGCAGTACTTC	CASRINRDRYEQYF
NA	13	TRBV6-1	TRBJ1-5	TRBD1	TGTGCCAGCAGTCGACAGGGCGGGCAGCCCCAGCATTTT	CASSRQGGQPQHF